Sequencing of this T cell receptor beta chain was carried out in a study of T-cell memory formation after mild COVID-19. This clonotype was counted many times. Its antigen is currently unknown. Amplification by 5'RACE using constant-segment primers produced TCR alpha and TCR beta cDNA libraries that carried sample barcodes and UMIs. TCRdb reprocessed the 5' RACE reads via MiXCR and lists one record per CDR3 protein. The table has 400,000 to 500,000 distinct CDR3 sequences, roughly 24% seen once. The CDR3 sequence is 14 residues long. Germline trimming cut 6 bases from V and 5 bases from J; bases unmatched to any gene: 3. General observations from the study: CD8+ contracting clones occupied EMRA, while CD4+ ones occupied mainly CM and EM. Memory sampled before infection contained some responding clones, suggesting cross-reactive memory joined. CD4/CD8 balance characterized clones contracting day 15 to 85, and CD4+ skew characterized later expanders.

The receptor comes from an adult woman who had mild COVID-19 (a few samples of this study predate the infection). Cell type and time point are not known. Sequencing used PBMCs or a T cell subset sorted from them (not recorded which). This chain joins TRBV12-3 or TRBV12-4 and TRBJ2-1; 11 bases are shared with TRBD2. In DNA form, the CDR3 reads TGTGCCAGCAGGGCTAGCGGGGGGAACAATGAGCAGTTCTTC. Protein product: CASRASGGNNEQFF.